This T cell receptor (beta chain) was captured in a study of neoadjuvant anti-PD-1 for oral cavity cancer. Looking at the study overall: Patients without progression received a fourth nivolumab dose around day 43, then surgical resection on days 50-56. Study conclusions and caveats: Expansion of preexisting intratumoral clones was suggested to aid response. Pretreatment Treg/Th17 ratio correlated inversely with post-treatment tumor clonality.

In regard to this clone: Its antigen remains unknown.

Survey sequencing of tumors mostly used roughly 5 ug DNA, two replicates. The assay was immunoSEQ multiplex PCR, and TCRdb's table has in-frame clones only and misses some. The data contain some 40,000 clones, over 30% of them singletons. Time point reported: after neoadjuvant nivolumab, at surgical resection. Germline values: CDR1 SGHRS, CDR2 YFSETQ. The CDR3 is made up of 16 amino acids. Trimming removed 0 bases from V and 8 bases from J; junction bases left unmatched: 9. The chain carries TRBV5-1 and TRBJ2-1, with 9 bases lining up with TRBD2. The clonotype was recovered from a person aged 35-79 years with oral cavity squamous cell carcinoma. The source was tumor tissue, collected after nivolumab (anti-PD-1) treatment. CDR3 bases: TGCGCCAGCAGCTTGGAAAATAGCGGGAGTGTTGATGAGCAGTTCTTC. Encoded protein: CASSLENSGSVDEQFF.